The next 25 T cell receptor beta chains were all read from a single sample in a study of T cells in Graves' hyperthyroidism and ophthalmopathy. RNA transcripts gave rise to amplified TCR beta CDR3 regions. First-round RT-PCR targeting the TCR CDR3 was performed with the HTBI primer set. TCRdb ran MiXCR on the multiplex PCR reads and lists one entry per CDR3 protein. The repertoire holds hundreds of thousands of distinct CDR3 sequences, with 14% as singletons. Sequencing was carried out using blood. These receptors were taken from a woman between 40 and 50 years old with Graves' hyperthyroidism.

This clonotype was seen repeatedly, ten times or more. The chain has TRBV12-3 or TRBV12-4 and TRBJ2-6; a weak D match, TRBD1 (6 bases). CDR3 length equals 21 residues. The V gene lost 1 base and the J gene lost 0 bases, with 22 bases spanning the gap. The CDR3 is CASSLVTLIRDNLSGANVLTF. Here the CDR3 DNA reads TGTGCCAGCAGTTTAGTAACCCTAATCCGGGACAACCTCTCTGGGGCCAACGTCCTGACTTTC.

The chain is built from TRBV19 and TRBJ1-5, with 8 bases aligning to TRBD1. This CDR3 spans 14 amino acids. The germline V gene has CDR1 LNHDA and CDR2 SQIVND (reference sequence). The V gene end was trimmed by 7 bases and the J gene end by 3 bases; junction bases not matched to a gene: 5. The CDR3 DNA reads TGTGCCAGTAACCCCAGGGGGCTCAATCAGCCCCAGCATTTT. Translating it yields CASNPRGLNQPQHF.

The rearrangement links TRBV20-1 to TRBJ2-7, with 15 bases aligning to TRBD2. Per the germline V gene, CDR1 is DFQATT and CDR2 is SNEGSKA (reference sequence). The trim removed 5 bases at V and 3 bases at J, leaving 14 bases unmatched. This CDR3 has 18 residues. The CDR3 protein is CSARPGGLAGGNLYEQYF. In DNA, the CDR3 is TGCAGTGCTCGTCCCGGAGGACTAGCGGGAGGGAACCTCTACGAGCAGTACTTC.

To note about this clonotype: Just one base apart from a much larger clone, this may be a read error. Here the CDR3 DNA reads TGTGCCAGCAGGCGGACAGGGGAGTCCGCTGAAGCTTTCTTT. Its translation: CASRRTGESAEAFF. The chain has TRBV12-3 or TRBV12-4 and TRBJ1-1; 9 positions agree with TRBD1. The V segment lost 6 bases and the J segment 6 bases; nucleotides outside the gene matches: 8. The CDR3 sequence is 14 residues long.

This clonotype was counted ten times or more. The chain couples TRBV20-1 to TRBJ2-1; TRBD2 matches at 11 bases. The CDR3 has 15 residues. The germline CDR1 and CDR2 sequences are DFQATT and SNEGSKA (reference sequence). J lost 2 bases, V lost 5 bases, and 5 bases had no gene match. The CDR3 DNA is TGCAGTGCTCCTCGACTAGCGGGACCCTACAATGAGCAGTTCTTC. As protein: CSAPRLAGPYNEQFF.

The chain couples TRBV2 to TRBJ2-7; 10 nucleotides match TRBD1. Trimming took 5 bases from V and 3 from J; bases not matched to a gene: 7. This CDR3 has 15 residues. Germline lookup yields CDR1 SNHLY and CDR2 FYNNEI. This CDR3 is CASSYTGTGVYEQYF. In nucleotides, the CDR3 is TGTGCCAGCAGTTACACCGGGACAGGGGTCTACGAGCAGTACTTC.

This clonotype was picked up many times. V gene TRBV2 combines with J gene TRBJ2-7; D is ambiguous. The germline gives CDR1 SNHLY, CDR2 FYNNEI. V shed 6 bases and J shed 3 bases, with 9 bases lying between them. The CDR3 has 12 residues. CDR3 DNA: TGTGCCAGCAGGGGCACATACTACGAGCAGTACTTC. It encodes CASRGTYYEQYF. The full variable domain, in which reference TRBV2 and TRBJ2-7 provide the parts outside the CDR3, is EPEVTQTPSHQVTQMGQEVILRCVPISNHLYFYWYRQILGQKVEFLVSFYNNEISEKSEIFDDQFSVERPDGSNFTLKIRSTKLEDSAMYFCASRGTYYEQYFGPGTRLTVT.

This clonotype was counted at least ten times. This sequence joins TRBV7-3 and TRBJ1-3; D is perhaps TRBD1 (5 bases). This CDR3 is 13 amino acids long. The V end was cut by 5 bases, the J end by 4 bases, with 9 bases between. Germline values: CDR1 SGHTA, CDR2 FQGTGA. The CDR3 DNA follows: TGTGCCAGCAGCCGGGACCTGGGAAACACCATATATTTT. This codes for CASSRDLGNTIYF.

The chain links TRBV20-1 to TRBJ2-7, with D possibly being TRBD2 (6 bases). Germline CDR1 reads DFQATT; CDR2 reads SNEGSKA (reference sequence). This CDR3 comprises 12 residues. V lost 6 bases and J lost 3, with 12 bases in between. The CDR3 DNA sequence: TGCAGTGCCGCGGGACGGGACTACGAGCAGTACTTC. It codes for CSAAGRDYEQYF.

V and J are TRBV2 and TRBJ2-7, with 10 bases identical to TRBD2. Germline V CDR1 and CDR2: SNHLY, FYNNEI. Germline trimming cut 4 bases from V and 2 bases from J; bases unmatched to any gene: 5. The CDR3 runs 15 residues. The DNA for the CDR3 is TGTGCCAGCAGTGTTCGGACTAGCGGTCCCTACGAGCAGTACTTC. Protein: CASSVRTSGPYEQYF. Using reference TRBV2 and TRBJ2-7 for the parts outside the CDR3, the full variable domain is EPEVTQTPSHQVTQMGQEVILRCVPISNHLYFYWYRQILGQKVEFLVSFYNNEISEKSEIFDDQFSVERPDGSNFTLKIRSTKLEDSAMYFCASSVRTSGPYEQYFGPGTRLTVT.

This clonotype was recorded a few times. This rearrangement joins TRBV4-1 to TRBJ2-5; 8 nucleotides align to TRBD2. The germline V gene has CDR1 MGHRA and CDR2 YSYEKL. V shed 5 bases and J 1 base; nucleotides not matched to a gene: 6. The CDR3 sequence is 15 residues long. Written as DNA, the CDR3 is TGCGCCAGCAGCGCACAAGCGGGAGTCCAAGAGACCCAGTACTTC. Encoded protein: CASSAQAGVQETQYF.

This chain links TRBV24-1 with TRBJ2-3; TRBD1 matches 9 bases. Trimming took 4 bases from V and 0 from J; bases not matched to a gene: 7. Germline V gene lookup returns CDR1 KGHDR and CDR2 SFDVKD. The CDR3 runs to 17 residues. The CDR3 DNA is TGTGCCACCAGTGACCCCGCGGGGACAGGGAGCACAGATACGCAGTATTTT. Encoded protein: CATSDPAGTGSTDTQYF.

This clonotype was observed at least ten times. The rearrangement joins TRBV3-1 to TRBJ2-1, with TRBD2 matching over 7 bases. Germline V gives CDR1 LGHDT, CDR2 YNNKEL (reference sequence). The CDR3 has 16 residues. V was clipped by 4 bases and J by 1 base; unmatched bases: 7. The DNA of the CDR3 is TGTGCCAGCAGCCGTCAGCGGGGAGGATCCTACAATGAGCAGTTCTTC. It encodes CASSRQRGGSYNEQFF.

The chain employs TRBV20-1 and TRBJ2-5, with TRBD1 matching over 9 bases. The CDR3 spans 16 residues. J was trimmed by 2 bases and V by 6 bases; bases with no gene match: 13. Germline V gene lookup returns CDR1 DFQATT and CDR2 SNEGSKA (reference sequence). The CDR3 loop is CSAQRPGQGRQETQYF. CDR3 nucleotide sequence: TGCAGTGCCCAGAGGCCGGGACAGGGCCGACAAGAGACCCAGTACTTC.

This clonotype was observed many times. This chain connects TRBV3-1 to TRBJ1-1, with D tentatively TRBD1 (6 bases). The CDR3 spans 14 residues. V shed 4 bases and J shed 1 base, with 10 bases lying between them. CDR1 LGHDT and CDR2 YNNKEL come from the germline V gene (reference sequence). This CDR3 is CASSPLGGNTEAFF. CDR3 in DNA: TGTGCCAGCAGCCCCTTAGGGGGGAACACTGAAGCTTTCTTT.

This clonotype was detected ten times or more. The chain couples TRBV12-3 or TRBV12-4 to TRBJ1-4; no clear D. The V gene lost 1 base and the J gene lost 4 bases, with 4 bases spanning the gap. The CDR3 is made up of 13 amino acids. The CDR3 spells CASSLGVNEKLFF. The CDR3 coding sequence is TGTGCCAGCAGTTTAGGCGTTAATGAAAAACTGTTTTTT.

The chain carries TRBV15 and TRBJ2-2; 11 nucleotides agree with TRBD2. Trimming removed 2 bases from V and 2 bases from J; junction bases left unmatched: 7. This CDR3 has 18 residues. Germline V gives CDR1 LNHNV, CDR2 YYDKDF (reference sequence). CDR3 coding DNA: TGTGCCACCAGCAGACCGGGACTAGCGGACTTAAACACCGGGGAGCTGTTTTTT. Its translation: CATSRPGLADLNTGELFF.

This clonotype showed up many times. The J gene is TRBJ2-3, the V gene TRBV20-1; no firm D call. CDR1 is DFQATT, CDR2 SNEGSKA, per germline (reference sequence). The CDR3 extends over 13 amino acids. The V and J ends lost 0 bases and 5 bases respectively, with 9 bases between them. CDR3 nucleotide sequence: TGCAGTGCTAGAGAGCCGAGGATAGATACGCAGTATTTT. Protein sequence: CSAREPRIDTQYF.

CDR3 amino acids: CASSLGLGGAGANVLTF. The CDR3 nucleotides are TGCGCCAGCAGCTTGGGCTTGGGGGGCGCTGGGGCCAACGTCCTGACTTTC. The chain combines TRBV5-1 with TRBJ2-6; D possibly uses TRBD1 or TRBD2 (6 bases each). The CDR3 has 17 amino acids. The germline V gene has CDR1 SGHRS and CDR2 YFSETQ. V was pared by 0 bases and J by 2 bases, with 12 bases between.

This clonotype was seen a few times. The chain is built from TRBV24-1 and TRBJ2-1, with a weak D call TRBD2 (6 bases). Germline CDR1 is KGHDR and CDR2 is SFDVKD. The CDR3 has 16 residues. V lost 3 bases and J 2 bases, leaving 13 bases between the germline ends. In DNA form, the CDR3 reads TGTGCCACCAGTGATGGGGCGGGACGGACCTACAATGAGCAGTTCTTC. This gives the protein CATSDGAGRTYNEQFF.

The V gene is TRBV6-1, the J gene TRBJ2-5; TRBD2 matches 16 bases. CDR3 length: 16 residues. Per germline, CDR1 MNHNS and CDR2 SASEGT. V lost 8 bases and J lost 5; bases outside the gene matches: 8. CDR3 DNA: TGTGCCAGCCAGGGGACTAGCGGGAGGGCGGGGGAGACCCAGTACTTC. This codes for CASQGTSGRAGETQYF.

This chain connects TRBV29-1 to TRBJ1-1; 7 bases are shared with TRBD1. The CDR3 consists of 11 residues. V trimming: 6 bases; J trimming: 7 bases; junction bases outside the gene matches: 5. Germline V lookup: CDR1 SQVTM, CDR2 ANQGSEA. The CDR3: CSVARGYEAFF. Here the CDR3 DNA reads TGCAGCGTGGCCAGGGGGTATGAAGCTTTCTTT.

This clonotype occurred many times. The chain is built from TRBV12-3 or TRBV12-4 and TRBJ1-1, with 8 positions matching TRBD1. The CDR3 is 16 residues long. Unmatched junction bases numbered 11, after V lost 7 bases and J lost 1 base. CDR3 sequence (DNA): TGTGCCAGCACTCCTCCACAGGGGGGACCGAACACTGAAGCTTTCTTT. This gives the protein CASTPPQGGPNTEAFF.

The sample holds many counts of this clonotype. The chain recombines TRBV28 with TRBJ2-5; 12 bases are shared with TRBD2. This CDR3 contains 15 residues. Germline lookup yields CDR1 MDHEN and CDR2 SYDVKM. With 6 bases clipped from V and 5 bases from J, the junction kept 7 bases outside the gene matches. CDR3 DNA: TGTGCCAGCAGCCGACTAGCGGGAGTTGTGGAGACCCAGTACTTC. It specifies CASSRLAGVVETQYF.

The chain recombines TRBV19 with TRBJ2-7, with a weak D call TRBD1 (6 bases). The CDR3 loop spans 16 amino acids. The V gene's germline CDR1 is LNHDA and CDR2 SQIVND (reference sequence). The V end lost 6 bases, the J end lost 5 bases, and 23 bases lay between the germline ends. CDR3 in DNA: TGTGCCAGTAGCCTTGGACAGCGCTTGAGCCCCCACGAGCAGTACTTC. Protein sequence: CASSLGQRLSPHEQYF.